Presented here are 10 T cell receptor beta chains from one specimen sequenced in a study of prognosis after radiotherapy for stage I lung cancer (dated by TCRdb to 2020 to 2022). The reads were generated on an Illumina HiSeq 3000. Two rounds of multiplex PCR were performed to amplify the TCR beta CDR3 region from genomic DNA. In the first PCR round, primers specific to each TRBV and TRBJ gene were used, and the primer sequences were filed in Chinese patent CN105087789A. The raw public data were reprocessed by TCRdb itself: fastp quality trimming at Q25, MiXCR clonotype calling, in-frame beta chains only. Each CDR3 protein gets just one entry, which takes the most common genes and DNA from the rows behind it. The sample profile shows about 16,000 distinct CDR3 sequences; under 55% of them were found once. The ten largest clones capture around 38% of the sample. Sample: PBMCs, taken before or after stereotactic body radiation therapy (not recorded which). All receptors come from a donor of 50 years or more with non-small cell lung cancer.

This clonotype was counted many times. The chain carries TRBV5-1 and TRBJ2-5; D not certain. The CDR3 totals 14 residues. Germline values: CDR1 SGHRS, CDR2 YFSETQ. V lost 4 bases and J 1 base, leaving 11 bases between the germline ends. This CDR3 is CASSPSSTQETQYF. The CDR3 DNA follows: TGCGCCAGCAGCCCCTCAAGCACCCAAGAGACCCAGTACTTC.

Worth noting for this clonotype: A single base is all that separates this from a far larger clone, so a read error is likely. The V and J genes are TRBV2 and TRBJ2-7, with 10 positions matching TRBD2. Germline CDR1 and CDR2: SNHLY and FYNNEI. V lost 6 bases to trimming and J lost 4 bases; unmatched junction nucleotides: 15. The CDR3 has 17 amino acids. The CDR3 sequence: CASSIPPGLALEYEQYF. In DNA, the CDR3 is TGTGCCAGCAGCATACCGCCGGGACTAGCGCTAGAATACGAGCAGTACTTC.

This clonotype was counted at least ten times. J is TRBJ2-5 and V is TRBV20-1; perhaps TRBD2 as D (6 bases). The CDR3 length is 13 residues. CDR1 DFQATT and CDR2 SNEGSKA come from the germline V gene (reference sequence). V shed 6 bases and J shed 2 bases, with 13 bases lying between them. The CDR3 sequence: CSAPWGVQETQYF. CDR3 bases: TGCAGTGCCCCATGGGGGGTACAAGAGACCCAGTACTTC.

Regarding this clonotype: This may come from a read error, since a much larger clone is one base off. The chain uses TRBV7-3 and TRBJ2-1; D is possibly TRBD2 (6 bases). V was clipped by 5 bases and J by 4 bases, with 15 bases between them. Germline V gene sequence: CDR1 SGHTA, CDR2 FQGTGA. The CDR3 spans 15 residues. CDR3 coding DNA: TGTGCCAGCAGCGAGCTAGCGAGCGTATACAATGAGCAGTTCTTC. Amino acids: CASSELASVYNEQFF.

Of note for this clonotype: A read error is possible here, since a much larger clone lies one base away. CDR3 coding DNA: TGTGCCAGCAGCCTGTGTATCACAGATACGCAGTATTTT. Translating gives CASSLCITDTQYF. The rearrangement joins TRBV7-9 to TRBJ2-3; D gene uncertain. V was trimmed by 5 bases and J by 2 bases, leaving 8 bases between them. The CDR3 spans 13 residues. The germline gives CDR1 SEHNR, CDR2 FQNEAQ (reference sequence).

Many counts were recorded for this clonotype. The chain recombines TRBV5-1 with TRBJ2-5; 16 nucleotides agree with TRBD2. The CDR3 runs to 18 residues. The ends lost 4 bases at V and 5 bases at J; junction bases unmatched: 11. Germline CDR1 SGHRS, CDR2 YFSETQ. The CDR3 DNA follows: TGCGCCAGCAGCCCAGGGACTAGCGGGGGGGGCCTCGGGGAGACCCAGTACTTC. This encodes CASSPGTSGGGLGETQYF.

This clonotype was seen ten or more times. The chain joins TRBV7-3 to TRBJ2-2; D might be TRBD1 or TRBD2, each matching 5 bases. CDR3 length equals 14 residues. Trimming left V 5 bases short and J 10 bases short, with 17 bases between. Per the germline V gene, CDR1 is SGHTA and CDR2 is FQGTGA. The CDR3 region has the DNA TGTGCCAGCAGCCCATCCCAGGGAGAGGCGGAGCTGTTTTTT. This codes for CASSPSQGEAELFF.

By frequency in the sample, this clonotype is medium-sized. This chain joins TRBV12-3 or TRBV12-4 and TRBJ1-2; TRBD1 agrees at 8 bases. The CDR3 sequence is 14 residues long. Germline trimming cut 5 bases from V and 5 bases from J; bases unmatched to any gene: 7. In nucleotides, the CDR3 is TGTGCCAGCAGTCCGGGACAGGCGGGGTATGGCTACACCTTC. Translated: CASSPGQAGYGYTF.

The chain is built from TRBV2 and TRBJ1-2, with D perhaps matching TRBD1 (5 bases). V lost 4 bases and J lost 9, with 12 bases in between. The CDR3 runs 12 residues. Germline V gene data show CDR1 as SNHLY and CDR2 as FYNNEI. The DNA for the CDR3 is TGTGCCAGCAGTGGACGGGGGAATTGCTACACCTTC. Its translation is CASSGRGNCYTF.

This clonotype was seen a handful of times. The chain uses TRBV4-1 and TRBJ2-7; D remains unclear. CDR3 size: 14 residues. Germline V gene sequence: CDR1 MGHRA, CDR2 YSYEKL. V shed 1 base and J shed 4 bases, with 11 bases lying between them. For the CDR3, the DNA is TGCGCCAGCAGCCAAGTAACTGGAGCGTACGAGCAGTACTTC. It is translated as CASSQVTGAYEQYF.